These 7 T cell receptor beta chains came from one sample sequenced in a study of breast tumors, draining lymph nodes, adjacent tissues. Samples came from axillary lymph nodes draining the breast cancer. One entry per CDR3 protein, called by TCRdb with MiXCR from the multiplex PCR reads. This table holds approximately 190,000 distinct CDR3 sequences, around a third found once. Sequencing was performed on axillary lymph node tissue. The receptors here all came from a female donor with breast cancer. Some clones in this sample may be carry-over from other donors' samples.

This chain uses TRBV7-6 with TRBJ1-1; 9 positions match TRBD1. The CDR3 sequence is 14 residues long. From germline, CDR1 is SGHVS and CDR2 FNYEAQ. The V segment lost 5 bases and the J segment 6 bases; nucleotides outside the gene matches: 7. In DNA, the CDR3 is TGTGCCAGCAGCCTGAACAGGGGGCTGTCTGAAGCTTTCTTT. Translated, it gives CASSLNRGLSEAFF.

This clonotype was detected ten times or more. This chain links TRBV7-2 with TRBJ2-1; tentatively, D is TRBD1 (5 bases). The V gene's germline CDR1 is SGHTA and CDR2 FQGNSA. Trimming left V 5 bases short and J 3 bases short, with 11 bases between. There are 14 residues in the CDR3. The CDR3 sequence is CASSPRTNYNEQFF. The DNA for the CDR3 is TGTGCCAGCAGCCCGAGGACAAACTACAATGAGCAGTTCTTC.

This clonotype has ten or more counts. The V gene is TRBV5-1, the J gene TRBJ2-5; 12 bases align to TRBD2. CDR1 and CDR2 (germline): SGHRS, YFSETQ. CDR3 length: 15 amino acids. Losses at the gene ends were 3 bases for V and 5 bases for J; bases not matched to a gene: 5. DNA of the CDR3: TGCGCCAGCAGCTACGGACTAGCGGGGCGGGAGACCCAGTACTTC. Protein: CASSYGLAGRETQYF.

The sample holds many counts of this clonotype. The chain combines TRBV4-3 with TRBJ2-3; D uncertain. The V gene lost 0 bases and the J gene lost 6 bases, with 10 bases spanning the gap. CDR1 is LGHNA, CDR2 YSLEER, per germline. This CDR3 contains 14 residues. The CDR3: CASSQEVRADTQYF. Here the CDR3 DNA reads TGCGCCAGCAGCCAAGAAGTTAGGGCGGATACGCAGTATTTT.

The CDR3 protein is CASGSDSYEQYF. The CDR3 DNA sequence: TGCGCCAGCGGATCGGACAGCTACGAGCAGTACTTC. The chain links TRBV5-1 to TRBJ2-7, with D perhaps TRBD1 (6 bases). Trimming stripped 7 bases from V and 3 bases from J, with 11 bases between. Germline CDR1 is SGHRS and CDR2 is YFSETQ. The CDR3 length is 12 residues.

This clonotype was detected ten times or more. V is TRBV5-1 and J is TRBJ2-7, with TRBD2 matching over 7 bases. The CDR3 has 12 amino acids. After removal of 4 bases from V and 7 bases from J, the junction contained 5 bases not matched to a gene. CDR1 is SGHRS, CDR2 YFSETQ, per germline. The CDR3 is CASSPPSGEQYF. DNA for the CDR3: TGCGCCAGCAGCCCCCCTAGCGGTGAGCAGTACTTC.

This chain links TRBV5-5 with TRBJ1-1; a possible D gene is TRBD1 (5 bases). Per the germline V gene, CDR1 is SGHKS and CDR2 is YYEKEE (reference sequence). The V end lost 4 bases, the J end lost 7 bases, and 20 bases lay between the germline ends. This CDR3 region has 15 residues. The DNA for the CDR3 is TGTGCCAGCAGCGTTGAGGGACTCTTCATGGGTGAAGCTTTCTTT. This codes for CASSVEGLFMGEAFF.